This T cell receptor (beta chain) was captured by sequencing in a study of T cells in tuberculosis. Study details: A South African cohort included IGRA-negative adolescents, latently infected IGRA-positive adolescents and adults with active tuberculosis.

Study conclusions and caveats: Using the GMM-specific repertoire gave approximately 89% accuracy versus around 70% with motifs.

TCRdb's table, derived via immunoSEQ multiplex PCR, lists solely in-frame clones and lacks some. The sample records 40,000 to 50,000 clones, approximately 95% being singletons. This clone was seen once. Its antigen is as yet unknown. Germline lookup yields CDR1 GTSNPN and CDR2 SVGIG (reference sequence). Trimming left V 2 bases short and J 1 base short, with 14 bases between. The length of the CDR3 is 16 residues. This chain uses TRBV30 with TRBJ2-2; possible D gene TRBD2, 5 bases. The source is a donor under 30 with latent tuberculosis or without tuberculosis infection. The sample comprised PBMCs. The CDR3 region is CAWSIGLARNTGELFF. CDR3 nucleotides: TGTGCCTGGAGTATAGGACTGGCGAGGAACACCGGGGAGCTGTTTTTT.